Listed below are T cell receptor beta chains from one sample, sequenced in a study of cytomegalovirus exposure and HLA in healthy donors. Generated by immunoSEQ multiplex PCR, the TCRdb table keeps only in-frame clones and is missing some. The data hold fewer than 110,000 clones, with approximately 74% observed a single time. Material: PBMCs. The origin of the receptors is a woman in her 40s in good health and CMV-seronegative. CDR3s include the opening cysteine and the closing phenylalanine or tryptophan. Each record gives: V gene, clone size, CDR3 protein. Size is stated for part of the rows, as once, few or many counts, or as a class when the clone is expanded.

TRBV29-1 few CSVRQGGSYEQYF
TRBV5-1 NA CASSLRGLAKNIQYF
TRBV6-4 NA CASSEHSTGANVLTF
TRBV27 NA CASSLLGTSGTYNEQFF
TRBV21-1 NA CASSKDRQGGDYEQYF
TRBV5-1 NA CASRFSGGNVQETQYF
TRBV29-1 NA CSAGPVGAREKLFF
TRBV18 NA CASSPPQGLENYGYTF
TRBV4-2 NA CASSQGATGPYEQYF
TRBV19 NA CASSPMDRGYEQYF
TRBV2 NA CAGGQGAGEQYF
TRBV7-9 few CASSSTGSGTGELFF
TRBV9 few CASSVGPGGFEQYF
TRBV7-8 NA CASSLATGLPIYNEQFF
TRBV5-4 NA CASSLGDWRSYEQYF
TRBV6-5 NA CASSYSTGDGNSPLHF
TRBV10-3 few CATHRWGGNEQFF
TRBV4-3 NA CASSHLSGQAGSYNEQFF
TRBV6-5 NA CASSYTGQGAKVEQFF
TRBV6-5 NA CASKDRGASDTQYF
TRBV5-1 few CASSLSPGVEYEQYF
TRBV9 NA CASSVALTSGGTDTQYF
TRBV6-5 NA CASSYFASGSSEQYF
TRBV7-9 NA CASSPPEGGPLDTQYF
TRBV7-9 NA CASRGTSGRVGNEQFF
TRBV4-3 NA CASSLDLNEQYF
TRBV5-1 NA CASSLGQGDNQPQHF
TRBV11-2 NA CASSSRDRGSNEKLFF
TRBV30 NA CAWSDGGTDTQYF
TRBV6-5 NA CASSSALREQYF
TRBV5-5 NA CASSLGVGGGYEQYF
TRBV27 NA CASSIQGSLGEQYF
TRBV28 NA CASFGSRTDTQYF
TRBV11-2 NA CASSWGTRETQYF
TRBV28 NA CASSVGLGTLAFF
TRBV28 NA CASGTGSSPLHF
TRBV5-1 few CASSLQGSYEQYF
TRBV5-1 NA CASSLAGGNEQYF
TRBV18 NA CASSRSPFRDRTPVANEKLFF
TRBV9 few CASSAGDTYNEQFF
TRBV7-9 NA CASSLRQGANTEAFF
TRBV19 NA CASSSLSGSYEQYF
TRBV19 NA CASSMTWRTYEQYF
TRBV2 NA CASSELAGRETQYF
TRBV7-2 NA CASSLAATGGHQPQHF
TRBV10-3 NA CAISGGGTASGEQYF
TRBV7-2 NA CASSLDYTGELFF
TRBV5-6 NA CASSMGYQGMGEAFF
TRBV19 NA CASSIGGSGDTEAFF
TRBV4-2 once CASSRARAGGLLRFNTEAFF
TRBV6-4 NA CASSDRGRETQYF
TRBV5-4 NA CASSRQDRQETQYF
TRBV30 NA CAWSEHRSGETQYF
TRBV29-1 NA CSVTGTGGEETQYF
TRBV2 NA CASSSRLVLSYEQYF
TRBV19 NA CASRTSSVWGEQYF
TRBV27 NA CASSLGSGGYNEQFF
TRBV4-3 few CASSQEALAGGRTYNEQFF
TRBV13 NA CASSLFGIPGTDTQYF
TRBV19 NA CASSESEAGELFF